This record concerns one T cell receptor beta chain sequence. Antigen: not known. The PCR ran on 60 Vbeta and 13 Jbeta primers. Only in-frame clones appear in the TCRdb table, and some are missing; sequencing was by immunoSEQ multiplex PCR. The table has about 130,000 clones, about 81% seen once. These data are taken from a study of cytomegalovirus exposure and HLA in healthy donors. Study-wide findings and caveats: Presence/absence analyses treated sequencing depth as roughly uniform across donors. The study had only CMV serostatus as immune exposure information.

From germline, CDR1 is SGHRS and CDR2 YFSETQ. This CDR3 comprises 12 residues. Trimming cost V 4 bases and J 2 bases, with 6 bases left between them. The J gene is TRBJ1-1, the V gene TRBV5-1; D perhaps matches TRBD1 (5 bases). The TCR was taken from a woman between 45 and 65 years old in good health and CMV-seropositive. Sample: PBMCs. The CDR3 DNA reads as TGCGCCAGCAGCCAGGGCAACACTGAAGCTTTCTTT. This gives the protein CASSQGNTEAFF.